A selection of T cell receptor beta chains follows, all from one sample in a study of early T cells in non-severe SARS-CoV-2 infection. One entry per CDR3 protein, called by TCRdb with MiXCR from the 5' RACE reads. Here the sample spans about 30,000 distinct CDR3 sequences, less than 6.5% being singletons. The sequenced sample consisted of whole blood. Receptors were obtained from an adult who was a healthcare worker with PCR-confirmed SARS-CoV-2 infection or an uninfected control (not recorded which). The CDR3 runs from the conserved cysteine through the conserved F or W.

TRBJ2-7,TRBV7-2,CASSLQGMGEQYF
TRBJ2-7,TRBV6-2/TRBV6-3,CASSYTRTGAYEQYF
TRBJ2-2,TRBV27,CASKLAGAQTTGELFF
TRBJ2-1,TRBV7-8,CASSSARAGRSRGNEQFF
TRBJ2-3,TRBV27,CASSIRDGTDTQYF
TRBJ1-5,TRBV7-9,CASSLGFGQPQHF
TRBJ1-3,TRBV29-1,CSLHRGQGLSGNTIYF
TRBJ1-2,TRBV18,CASSPRSGTGSDYGYTF
TRBJ2-1,TRBV7-3,CASSLTGGGTYNEQFF
TRBJ1-5,TRBV24-1,CATSPEGYGNQPQHF
TRBJ1-2,TRBV7-8,CASSLGQGTGYGYTF
TRBJ2-1,TRBV29-1,CSVALDRFNEQFF
TRBJ2-1,TRBV20-1,CSANGQVNNEQFF
TRBJ2-2,TRBV29-1,CSGTDRGTGELFF
TRBJ2-7,TRBV13,CASSPSGGGYEQYF
TRBJ2-3,TRBV5-1,CASSSSSGTSGRTDTQYF
TRBJ2-1,TRBV10-3,CAISAREHHEQFF
TRBJ2-3,TRBV7-3,CASSSDFGSDTQYF
TRBJ2-3,TRBV3-1,CASSHAQGSTDTQYF
TRBJ1-1,TRBV7-3,CASSEQGYTEAFF
TRBJ2-7,TRBV20-1,CSAAGGVLTGPLEQYF
TRBJ2-7,TRBV28,CASFAGYEQYF
TRBJ2-5,TRBV19,CASSKRQETQYF
TRBJ1-2,TRBV12-3/TRBV12-4,CASSFITGYTF
TRBJ1-3,TRBV29-1,CSFRSPGQGSGNTIYF
TRBJ1-4,TRBV27,CASSFFQGEGGYEKLFF
TRBJ2-2,TRBV5-1,CASRLWPRGTGELFF
TRBJ1-5,TRBV11-2,CASSSYRGQPQHF
TRBJ2-7,TRBV20-1,CSAIRGLSYEQYF
TRBJ2-7,TRBV12-3/TRBV12-4,CASSPGVTGRYEQYF
TRBJ1-2,TRBV5-4,CASFRGGSNYGYTF
TRBJ1-1,TRBV5-1,CASSLDGTGGTEAFF
TRBJ1-6,TRBV4-3,CASSQDAQGIHSPLHF
TRBJ1-2,TRBV18,CASSPSRDSYGYTF
TRBJ2-7,TRBV6-2/TRBV6-3,CASSWTGLESYEQYF
TRBJ2-1,TRBV29-1,CSVDRTGYNEQFF
TRBJ1-3,TRBV4-3,CASSLTGTRHTIYF
TRBJ2-5,TRBV28,CASSLSGQEETQYF
TRBJ1-2,TRBV19,CASSYTRGSIYGYTF
TRBJ1-5,TRBV19,CASSRTDQPQHF
TRBJ2-5,TRBV7-2,CASSLAFQETQYF
TRBJ2-3,TRBV28,CASTLTVAGGADTQYF
TRBJ2-6,TRBV28,CASSLVGAGANVLTF
TRBJ2-3,TRBV20-1,CSAREDLDTQYF
TRBJ2-4,TRBV29-1,CSVAGVTTKNIQYF
TRBJ1-1,TRBV5-4,CASSLTAPSEAFF
TRBJ2-3,TRBV7-9,CASSPSNGGPSTDTQYF
TRBJ2-7,TRBV30,CAWSGPFEGLAEQYF
TRBJ1-5,TRBV28,CASGRKNQPQHF
TRBJ1-6,TRBV7-2,CASSLEATSPLHF
TRBJ2-5,TRBV18,CASGRGFGETQYF
TRBJ1-4,TRBV7-2,CASSKESGGWNEKLFF
TRBJ1-2,TRBV19,CASTHEPRDTLESHGYTF
TRBJ2-1,TRBV6-5,CASSFLQGGEQFF